This T cell receptor beta chain was found in a study of regulatory and conventional T cells in RAG deficiency. Study results and caveats: Shannon entropy fell and Simpson indices rose in RAG-deficient patients. Compared with controls, unique Treg TCR beta sequences dropped approximately 100-fold in Omenn syndrome and CID/AS. Shorter CDR3s in all patient subsets; >85% Treg-Tconv overlap in Omenn.

V dropped 7 bases and J dropped 3; count of bases not matched to a gene: 2. CDR1 and CDR2 (germline): SNHLY, FYNNEI. This CDR3 comprises 13 residues. In its sample, this clone was seen once. As yet, its antigen is unknown. Using immunoSEQ multiplex PCR, the repertoire was profiled, and TCRdb retains in-frame clones only, with some absent. The table has roughly 35,000 clones, 70% to 90% seen once. The data were also submitted as part of a second study, on regulatory T cells. In that study: Primers: 52 TRBV forward and 13 TRBJ reverse.

The chain carries TRBV2 and TRBJ2-5; 10 positions match TRBD2. Sequenced input: CD8+ T cells sorted from blood. This TCR came from a human donor in good health. The CDR3 loop reads CASITSGKETQYF. The CDR3 DNA reads as TGTGCCAGCATTACTAGCGGGAAAGAGACCCAGTACTTC. The full variable domain, its missing parts supplied by reference TRBV2 and TRBJ2-5, is EPEVTQTPSHQVTQMGQEVILRCVPISNHLYFYWYRQILGQKVEFLVSFYNNEISEKSEIFDDQFSVERPDGSNFTLKIRSTKLEDSAMYFCASITSGKETQYFGPGTRLLVL.